These T cell receptor beta chains were read from a single sample in a study of PD-L1 blockade in urothelial cancer. Method: immunoSEQ multiplex PCR; TCRdb's copy keeps in-frame clones and lacks some. In the table there are some 51,000 clones, roughly 91% of which are singletons. The source material was PBMCs, sampled around atezolizumab (anti-PD-L1) treatment. The receptors were sampled from a man in his 60s with urothelial cancer. Each CDR3 is given with its conserved first and last residue. Size is omitted from some rows. Given values are once, few, many or a class for expanded clones.

CASSLGLAVTYEQYF | TRBV4-1 | -
CASSQGTSGIETQYF | TRBV14 | -
CASSTAGGGGYTF | TRBV18 | -
CASSSFSYGRADTQYF | TRBV5-4 | -
CAIKDSPGTQYF | TRBV10-3 | once
CASSRNYLLGTDTQYF | TRBV4-1 | -
CASSRAGNGANVLTF | TRBV27 | -
CASSGTDRNNSPLHF | TRBV9 | -
CASSLSGRGGNTIYF | TRBV28 | -
CASGSHNTDTQYF | TRBV2 | -
CASSSQGVGNQPQHF | TRBV28 | once
CASSPRTGYNEQFF | TRBV11-3 | -
CASSPEGGREQYF | TRBV5-8 | -
CASSLTSGDGYGYTF | TRBV7-9 | once
CASSLDRQLRAGNTIYF | TRBV11-2 | once
CASSSRRGTYEQYF | TRBV6-6 | -
CASSGGTGVVGYGYTF | TRBV6-1 | once
CASSLQGVRNTIYF | TRBV5-8 | -
CASSYSRSSGNTIYF | TRBV6-5 | once
CASRLDPSFVEQYF | TRBV5-1 | -
CASSLDRVNTEAFF | TRBV27 | -
CASSGAGTGAYEQYF | TRBV9 | -
CASSPGGFNQPQHF | TRBV28 | once
CASSVGQGGSNQPQHF | TRBV9 | -
CASSLDAQGYEQFF | TRBV11-2 | -
CASSLGGSRGRSEAFF | TRBV5-1 | -
CAKSTGDSGNTIYF | TRBV2 | -
CASSSHMNTEAFF | TRBV5-8 | -
CASVTGTFLDTQYF | TRBV6-1 | -
CAWSATGRGEKLFF | TRBV30 | once
CASSGQGSGTDTQYF | TRBV6-1 | -
CASSETQKSSGYTF | TRBV9 | -
CASSSAWGGAATEAFF | TRBV28 | -
CASSELRGGGYTF | TRBV10-1 | once
CASSLQVNSGANVLTF | TRBV19 | once
CASSKNQASGANVLTF | TRBV21-1 | -
CASSKGQLPTDTQYF | TRBV21-1 | -
CASTRTVDQPQHF | TRBV28 | -
CASRSTGDTQYF | TRBV19 | -
CASKRGGTAKETQYF | TRBV6-6 | -
CASRYDRTSNQPQHF | TRBV2 | -
CASSLSREQYF | TRBV7-9 | -
CASSQRQGPQETQYF | TRBV4-1 | -
CASSPRTGDQPQHF | TRBV7-2 | -
CASRADWGQGYQETQYF | TRBV2 | -